This T cell receptor (beta chain) was identified in a study of OX40 agonist ivuxolimab in advanced cancers. For the study in its entirety: The costimulatory receptor OX40 (CD134) was targeted by ivuxolimab, a fully human IgG2 agonistic monoclonal antibody. Intravenous ivuxolimab was administered to patients every 2 weeks at six dose levels: 0.01, 0.1, 0.3, 1.5, 3 and 10 mg/kg. Of the approximately 54 patients in dose escalation, 19 had hepatocellular carcinoma, some 15 had melanoma, 9 had renal cell carcinoma and 9 had head and neck cancer. In the dose-escalation cohort, around four fifths of patients were male, and the mean age was roughly 60 years with a range of roughly 20 to 85. Patients were allowed to have had prior anti-PD-1, anti-PD-L1 or anti-CTLA-4 therapy, and 40% of the dose-escalation patients had been treated with checkpoint inhibitors. Partial responses occurred in three dose-escalation patients: two with cutaneous melanoma and one with hepatocellular carcinoma. The purpose of peripheral TCRbeta sequencing was to test whether ivuxolimab changed TCR sequence diversity and led to clonal T-cell expansion. The paper reports the monotherapy dose-escalation portion (N of about 47 patients) of the phase I ivuxolimab trial. What the authors observed across the whole study: On average, CD8+ T cells showed more expanded clones than CD4+ T cells after ivuxolimab. In the 0.1-3.0 mg/kg groups, partial responders were among the patients with the lowest normalized peripheral clonal expansion, particularly in CD8+ T cells. At doses from 0.1 to 3.0 mg/kg, clonal expansion was seen in both CD4+ and CD8+ blood T cells between baseline and week 6. Which antigens the clonally expanded peripheral T cells were specific for was not determined. Low levels of normalized T-cell clonal expansion were also seen in some patients who did not respond.

The trial excluded patients who had a history of autoimmune disease or were on systemic immunosuppression. In every dose cohort, peripheral blood was drawn for TCR sequencing at baseline, cycle 4 day 1, and cycle 7 day 1. Samples came from an open-label, multicenter, first-in-human phase I dose-escalation trial of ivuxolimab. Adults with locally advanced or metastatic melanoma, renal cell carcinoma, hepatocellular carcinoma or head and neck squamous cell carcinoma were enrolled in the trial. Before TCR sequencing, CD4+ T cells and CD8+ T cells from peripheral blood were sorted into separate populations. Including the terminal cysteine and phenylalanine, the CDR3 comprises 12 residues. CDR3 DNA only is kept here, 36 bases in frame from base 1. V lost 2 bases and J lost 7 bases; the stretch between them is 9 bases long. CDR1 and CDR2 are read off the germline V gene as SGHDT and YYEEEE. This clone was observed a few times. This receptor's antigen is unknown. It has no much larger one-base neighbor in the sample; base qualities were not kept.

To sequence the TCRbeta CDR3 region, genomic DNA was isolated from the sorted cells. TCRbeta CDR3 regions were sequenced using the immunoSEQ Assay. The source is immuneACCESS, and TCRdb retained only in-frame sequences with V and J called. Part of the clones is not carried over; for the studies checked, unresolved V genes explain less than half of this, and the remainder is unexplained. Here the sample has about 79,000 clones; about 88% occur a single time. 0.85% to 1% of the sample is taken by the ten largest. The clonotype comes from an adult with an advanced solid tumor such as melanoma, head and neck, liver or kidney cancer. The input for sequencing was CD4+ or CD8+ T cells sorted from blood, taken in a trial of the OX40 agonist ivuxolimab. The sequence joins TRBV5-6 to TRBJ1-1, with the D gene too uncertain to name. In nucleotide form, the sequence is TGTGCCAGCAGCTTTCAAGAAGGTGAAGCTTTCTTT. It translates to CASSFQEGEAFF.